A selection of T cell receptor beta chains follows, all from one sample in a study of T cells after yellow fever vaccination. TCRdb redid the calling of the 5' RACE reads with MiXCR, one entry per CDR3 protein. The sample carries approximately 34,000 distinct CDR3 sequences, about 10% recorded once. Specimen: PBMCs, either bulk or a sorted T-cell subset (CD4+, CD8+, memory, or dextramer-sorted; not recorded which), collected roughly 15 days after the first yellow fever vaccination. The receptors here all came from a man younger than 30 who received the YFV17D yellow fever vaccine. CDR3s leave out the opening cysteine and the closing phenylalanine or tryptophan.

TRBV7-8 ASSPRAGRPTDTQY
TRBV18 ASSPRSTRNIQY
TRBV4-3 ASSPRWGPSGNTIY
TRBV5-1 ASSLGLQGLYNSPLH
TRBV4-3 ASSQEGNRENGYT
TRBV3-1 ASSQEGLAEWETQY
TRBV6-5 ASSYFSGATSYNEQF
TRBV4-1 ASSQGLLGNEQF
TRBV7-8 ASSLTNANLPYEQY
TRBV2 ATRTGRPYGYT
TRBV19 ASTPLAGRTDTQY
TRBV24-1 ATSDLAGSRTDTQY
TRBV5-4 ASSQGGQPPNQPQH
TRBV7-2 ASSLWLAGGETQY
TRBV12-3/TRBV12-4 ASSQTGTNYGYT
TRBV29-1 SVAFGPNNSPLH